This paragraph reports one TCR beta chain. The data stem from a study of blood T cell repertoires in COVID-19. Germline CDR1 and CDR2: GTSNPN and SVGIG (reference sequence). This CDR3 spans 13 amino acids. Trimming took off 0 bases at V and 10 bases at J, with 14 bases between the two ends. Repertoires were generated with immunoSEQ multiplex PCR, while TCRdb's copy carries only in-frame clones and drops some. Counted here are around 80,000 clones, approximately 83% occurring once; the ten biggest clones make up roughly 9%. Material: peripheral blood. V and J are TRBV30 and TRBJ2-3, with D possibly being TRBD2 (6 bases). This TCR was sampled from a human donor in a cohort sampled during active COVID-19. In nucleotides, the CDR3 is TGTGCCTGGAGTGTAACCCGCAGGGAGGCGCAGTATTTT. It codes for CAWSVTRREAQYF.